The 3 T cell receptor beta chains below were found in one sample sequenced in a study of blood T cell repertoires in COVID-19 (dated by TCRdb to the early 2020s). The method was the immunoSEQ multiplex PCR assay. Drawn from immuneACCESS, this table holds only the in-frame rearrangements with V and J called that TCRdb kept. Clones are partly lost; checked studies trace under half to an unresolved V gene and leave the rest unexplained. The sample yields more than 300,000 clones; roughly 91% were counted once. Of the sample, 0.9% to 1.5% falls within the top ten clones. Sequencing input: PBMCs or T cells enriched from blood (not recorded which). These receptors came from a woman aged 18-29 years who had recovered from COVID-19.

This clone was counted a single time. The chain joins TRBV27 to TRBJ2-7, with 9 bases lining up with TRBD1. The CDR3 runs to 13 residues. Germline V gene lookup returns CDR1 MNHEY and CDR2 SMNVEV (reference sequence). V gave up 5 bases and J gave up 2 bases; unmatched junction bases: 1. For the CDR3, the DNA is TGTGCCAGCAGTCGACAGGGGGCCTACGAGCAGTACTTC. Translation gives CASSRQGAYEQYF.

The chain has TRBV19 and TRBJ1-3; D may be TRBD1 (6 bases). Trimming cost V 10 bases and J 0 bases, with 13 bases left between them. CDR1 and CDR2 (germline): LNHDA, SQIVND (reference sequence). The CDR3 is 14 residues long. As DNA, the CDR3 is TGTGCCACACAGTTGACAGGCTCTGGAAACACCATATATTTT. Amino acid sequence: CATQLTGSGNTIYF. Looking up the rest from reference TRBV19 and TRBJ1-3 gives the full variable domain: DGGITQSPKYLFRKEGQNVTLSCEQNLNHDAMYWYRQDPGQGLRLIYYSQIVNDFQKGDIAEGYSVSREKKESFPLTVTSAQKNPTAFYLCATQLTGSGNTIYFGEGSWLTVV.

The V call is TRBV5-1, the J call TRBJ1-2, with 9 bases lining up with TRBD1. The CDR3 consists of 14 residues. J gave up 4 bases and V 4 bases, and 5 bases lay outside the gene matches. CDR1 and CDR2 (germline): SGHRS, YFSETQ. The DNA for the CDR3 is TGCGCCAGCAGCGCAGGGACAGGGCCCTATGGCTACACCTTC. As protein: CASSAGTGPYGYTF.